This T cell receptor (beta chain) is from a study of blood T cell repertoires in COVID-19. Study summary: Italy, Spain and the United States were the sources of the convalescent and acute COVID-19 samples.

Using immunoSEQ multiplex PCR, the repertoire was profiled, and TCRdb retains in-frame clones only, with some absent. The table lists 99,000 or so clones, over 75% of them singletons, with about 3.8% in the top ten. The CDR3 is made up of 14 amino acids. Germline V gene data show CDR1 as SGDLS and CDR2 as YYNGEE. J was trimmed by 6 bases and V by 2 bases; bases with no gene match: 5. The source of this sequence is a man between 50 and 59 years old with acute or convalescent COVID-19. The chain is built from TRBV9 and TRBJ2-5; 9 bases agree with TRBD2. The sample taken for sequencing was peripheral blood. The CDR3 is CASSVVAGGQTQYF. CDR3 bases: TGTGCCAGCAGCGTGGTGGCGGGAGGGCAGACCCAGTACTTC.